This TCR beta chain emerged from a study of CD4+ T cells in melanoma (dated by TCRdb to 2022 to 2024). Study-level background: Neoantigen-specific CD4+ T cells in human melanoma were investigated in the study. Overall results and qualifications from the work: Diverse differentiation states were reported to be shown by neoantigen-specific CD4+ T cells in melanoma. The report described a correlation between neoantigen-specific CD4+ T cells and the function of CD8+ T cells, macrophages and B cells.

From the cysteine up to the phenylalanine, the CDR3 has a length of 15 residues. The kept DNA is CDR3 alone, 45 bases in frame from the first base. V ends up 3 bases short and J 6 bases short, with an unmatched junction base count of 4. CDR1 and CDR2, looked up from the germline V gene, are SGHVS and FQNEAQ. Comment on this clone: The antigen it recognizes is unknown. One base away there is no much larger clone; base qualities are not given.

The library was made by the immunoSEQ multiplex PCR assay. Entries here come from immuneACCESS through TCRdb and include only in-frame sequences with V and J called. Some clones fail to appear in such tables; in the studies checked, an unresolved V gene covers under half of the shortfall, and the cause of the remainder is unknown. This sample lists some 50,000 clones; approximately 92% were detected once. The ten largest clones take up 12% of the sample. Donors were patients with melanoma. What was sequenced was peripheral blood. This chain joins TRBV7-8 to TRBJ1-6; 8 central nucleotides agree with TRBD1. The sequence came from a human donor with melanoma. CDR3 loop: CASSFLQGGNSPLHF. The bases read TGTGCCAGCAGCTTCCTACAGGGGGGTAATTCACCCCTCCACTTT.